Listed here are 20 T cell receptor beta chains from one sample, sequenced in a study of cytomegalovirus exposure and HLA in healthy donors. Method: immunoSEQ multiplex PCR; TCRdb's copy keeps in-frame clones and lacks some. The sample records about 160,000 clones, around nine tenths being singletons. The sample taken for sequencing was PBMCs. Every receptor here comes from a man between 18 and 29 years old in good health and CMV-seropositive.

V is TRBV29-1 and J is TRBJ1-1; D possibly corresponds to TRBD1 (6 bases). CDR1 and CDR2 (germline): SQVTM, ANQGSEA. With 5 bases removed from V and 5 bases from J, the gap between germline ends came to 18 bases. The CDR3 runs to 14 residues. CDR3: CSVSTTGFGTEAFF. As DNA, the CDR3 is TGCAGCGTTTCTACGACAGGTTTCGGGACTGAAGCTTTCTTT.

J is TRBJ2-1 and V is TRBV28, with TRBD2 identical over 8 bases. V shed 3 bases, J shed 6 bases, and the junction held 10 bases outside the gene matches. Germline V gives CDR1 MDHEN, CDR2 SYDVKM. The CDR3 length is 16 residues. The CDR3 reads CASSLQSGRVINEQFF. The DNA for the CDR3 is TGTGCCAGCAGTTTGCAAAGCGGGAGAGTGATCAATGAGCAGTTCTTC.

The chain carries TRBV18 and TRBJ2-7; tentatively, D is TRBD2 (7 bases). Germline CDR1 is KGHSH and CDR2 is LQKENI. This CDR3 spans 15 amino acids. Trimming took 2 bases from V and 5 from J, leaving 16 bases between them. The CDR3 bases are TGTGCCAGCTCACCAGCGCGGGGGCGGATCAACGAGCAGTACTTC. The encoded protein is CASSPARGRINEQYF.

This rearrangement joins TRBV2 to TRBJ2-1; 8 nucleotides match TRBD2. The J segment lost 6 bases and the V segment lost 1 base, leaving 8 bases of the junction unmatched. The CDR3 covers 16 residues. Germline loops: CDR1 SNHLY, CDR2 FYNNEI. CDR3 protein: CASSEDPAGAGNEQFF. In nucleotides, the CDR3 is TGTGCCAGCAGTGAAGATCCAGCGGGAGCGGGCAATGAGCAGTTCTTC.

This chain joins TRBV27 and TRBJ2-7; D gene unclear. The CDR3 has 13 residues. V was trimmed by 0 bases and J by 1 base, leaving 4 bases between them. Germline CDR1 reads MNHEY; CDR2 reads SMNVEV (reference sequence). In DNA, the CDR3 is TGTGCCAGCAGTTTATCCCCGTCCTACGAGCAGTACTTC. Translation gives CASSLSPSYEQYF.

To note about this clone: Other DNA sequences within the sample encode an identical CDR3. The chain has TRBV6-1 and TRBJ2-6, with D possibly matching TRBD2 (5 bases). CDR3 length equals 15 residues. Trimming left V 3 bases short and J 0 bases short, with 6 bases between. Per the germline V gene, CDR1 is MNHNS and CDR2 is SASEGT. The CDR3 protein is CASSDRGSGANVLTF. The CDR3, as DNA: TGTGCCAGCAGTGATCGGGGCTCTGGGGCCAACGTCCTGACTTTC.

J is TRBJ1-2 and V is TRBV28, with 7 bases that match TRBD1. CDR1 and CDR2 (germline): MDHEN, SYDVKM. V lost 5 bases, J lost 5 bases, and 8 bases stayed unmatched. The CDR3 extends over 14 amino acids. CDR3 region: CASSVPGQIYGYTF. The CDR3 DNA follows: TGTGCCAGCAGTGTACCGGGACAGATATATGGCTACACCTTC.

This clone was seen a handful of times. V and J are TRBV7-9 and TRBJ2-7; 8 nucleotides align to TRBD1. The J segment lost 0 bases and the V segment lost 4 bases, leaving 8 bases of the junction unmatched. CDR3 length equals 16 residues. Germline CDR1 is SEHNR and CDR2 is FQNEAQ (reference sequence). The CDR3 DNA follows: TGTGCCAGCAGCTCCCCCCGGACAGGGAGCTCCTACGAGCAGTACTTC. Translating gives CASSSPRTGSSYEQYF.

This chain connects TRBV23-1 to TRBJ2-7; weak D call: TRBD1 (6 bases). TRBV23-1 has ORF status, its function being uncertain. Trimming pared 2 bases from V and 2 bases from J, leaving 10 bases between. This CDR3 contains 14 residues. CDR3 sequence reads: CASSQKDRTYEQYF. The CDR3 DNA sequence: TGCGCCAGCAGTCAAAAGGACAGAACCTACGAGCAGTACTTC.

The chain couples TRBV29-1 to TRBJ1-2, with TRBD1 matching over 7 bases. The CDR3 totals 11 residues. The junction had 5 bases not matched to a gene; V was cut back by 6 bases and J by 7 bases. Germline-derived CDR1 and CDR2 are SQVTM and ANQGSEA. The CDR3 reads CSVTGEVGYTF. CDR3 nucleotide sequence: TGCAGCGTAACAGGGGAGGTTGGCTACACCTTC. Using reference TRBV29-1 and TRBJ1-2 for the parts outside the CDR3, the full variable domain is SAVISQKPSRDICQRGTSLTIQCQVDSQVTMMFWYRQQPGQSLTLIATANQGSEATYESGFVIDKFPISRPNLTFSTLTVSNMSPEDSSIYLCSVTGEVGYTFGSGTRLTVV.

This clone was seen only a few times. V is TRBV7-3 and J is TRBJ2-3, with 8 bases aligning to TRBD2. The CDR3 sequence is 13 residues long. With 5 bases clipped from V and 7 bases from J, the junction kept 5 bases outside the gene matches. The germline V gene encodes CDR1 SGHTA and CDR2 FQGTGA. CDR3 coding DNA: TGTGCCAGCAGCCCAAGCGGGGGAAATACGCAGTATTTT. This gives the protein CASSPSGGNTQYF. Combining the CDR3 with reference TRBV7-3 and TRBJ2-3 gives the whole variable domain GAGVSQTPSNKVTEKGKYVELRCDPISGHTALYWYRQSLGQGPEFLIYFQGTGAADDSGLPNDRFFAVRPEGSVSTLKIQRTERGDSAVYLCASSPSGGNTQYFGPGTRLTVL.

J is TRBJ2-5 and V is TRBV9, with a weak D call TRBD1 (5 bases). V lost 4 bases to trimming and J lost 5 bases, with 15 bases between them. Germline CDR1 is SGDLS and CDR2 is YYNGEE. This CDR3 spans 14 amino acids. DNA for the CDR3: TGTGCCAGCAGCCCGTCGACAGTTAGGGAGACCCAGTACTTC. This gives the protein CASSPSTVRETQYF.

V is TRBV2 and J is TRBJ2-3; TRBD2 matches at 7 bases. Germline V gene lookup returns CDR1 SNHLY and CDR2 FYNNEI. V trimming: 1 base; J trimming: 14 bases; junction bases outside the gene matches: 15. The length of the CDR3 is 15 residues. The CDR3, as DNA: TGTGCCAGCAGTGAAGGGGCTAGCGGTCTGAGTAACCCGTATTTT. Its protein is CASSEGASGLSNPYF.

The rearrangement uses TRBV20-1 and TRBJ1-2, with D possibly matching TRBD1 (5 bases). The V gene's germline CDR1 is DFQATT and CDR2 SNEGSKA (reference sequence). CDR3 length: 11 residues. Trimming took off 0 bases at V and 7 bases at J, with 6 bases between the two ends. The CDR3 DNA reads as TGCAGTGCTAGAGATCAGGGTGGCTACACCTTC. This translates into CSARDQGGYTF.

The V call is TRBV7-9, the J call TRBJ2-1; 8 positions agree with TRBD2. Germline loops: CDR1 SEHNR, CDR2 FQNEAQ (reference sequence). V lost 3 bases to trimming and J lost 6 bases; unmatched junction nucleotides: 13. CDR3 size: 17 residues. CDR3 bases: TGTGCCAGCAGCTTCTTCTACTCTAGCGGGTCGGGCAATGAGCAGTTCTTC. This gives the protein CASSFFYSSGSGNEQFF.

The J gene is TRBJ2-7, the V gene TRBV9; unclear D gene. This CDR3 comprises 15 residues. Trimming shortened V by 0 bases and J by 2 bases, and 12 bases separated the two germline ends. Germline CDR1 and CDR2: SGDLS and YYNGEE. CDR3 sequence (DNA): TGTGCCAGCAGCGTAGCTTTTGGGCTCGCCTACGAGCAGTACTTC. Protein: CASSVAFGLAYEQYF.

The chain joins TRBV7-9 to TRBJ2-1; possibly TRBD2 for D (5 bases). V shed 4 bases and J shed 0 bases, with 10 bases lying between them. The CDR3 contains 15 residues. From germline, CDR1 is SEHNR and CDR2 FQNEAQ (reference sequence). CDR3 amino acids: CASSSDSSSYNEQFF. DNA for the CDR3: TGTGCCAGCAGCTCGGACTCTAGCTCCTACAATGAGCAGTTCTTC.

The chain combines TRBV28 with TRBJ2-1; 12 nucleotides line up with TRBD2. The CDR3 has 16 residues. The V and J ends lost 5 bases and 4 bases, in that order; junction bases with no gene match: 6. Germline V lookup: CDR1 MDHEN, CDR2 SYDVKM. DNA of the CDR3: TGTGCCAGCAGTCCCTGGACTAGCGGGACTTACAATGAGCAGTTCTTC. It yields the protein CASSPWTSGTYNEQFF.

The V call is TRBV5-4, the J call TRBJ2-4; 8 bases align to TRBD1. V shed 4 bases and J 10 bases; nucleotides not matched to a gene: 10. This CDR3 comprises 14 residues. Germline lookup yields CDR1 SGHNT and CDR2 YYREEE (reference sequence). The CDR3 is CASSPGAQGGIQYF. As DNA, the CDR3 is TGTGCCAGCAGCCCTGGTGCACAGGGGGGAATTCAGTACTTC.

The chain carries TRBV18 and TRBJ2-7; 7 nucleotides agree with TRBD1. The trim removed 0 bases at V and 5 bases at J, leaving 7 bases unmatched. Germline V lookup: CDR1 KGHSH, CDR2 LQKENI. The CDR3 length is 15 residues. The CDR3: CASSPPGDRIHEQYF. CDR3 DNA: TGTGCCAGCTCACCACCGGGGGACAGAATCCACGAGCAGTACTTC.